This T cell receptor (beta chain) was sequenced during a study of T cell repertoires in aging, cancer and after chemotherapy. For the study at large: Donor ages fell into six groups from 30 or younger up to 70 or older. Overall study findings and caveats: In each cancer cohort, median generation probability increased across chemotherapy, suggesting thymic output rebounded. Untreated cancer patients had significantly lower blood TCR diversity than age-matched healthy donors.

This clonotype was seen only a few times. Its antigen is unknown. Germline-derived CDR1 and CDR2 are MDHEN and SYDVKM. This CDR3 comprises 15 residues. V dropped 2 bases and J dropped 3 bases, with 14 bases sitting between them. TRB rearrangements spanning V, D and J were amplified using mixed TRB-A/B primers. Each CDR3 protein is one row after TCRdb ran MiXCR on the multiplex PCR reads. The top ten clones hold 11% of a sample with fewer than 3,500 distinct CDR3 sequences, about 24% of them seen once. TCR beta rearrangements were amplified from peripheral blood genomic DNA. This clonotype was sampled from a human donor with a solid tumor. The chain employs TRBV28 and TRBJ2-7; a possible D gene is TRBD1 (6 bases). The sequenced sample was blood. As DNA, the CDR3 is TGTGCCAGCAGTTTAGGTACAGGGCCTTACTACGAGCAGTACTTC. Its protein is CASSLGTGPYYEQYF.